The 9 T cell receptor beta chains reported below all come from one sample, sequenced in a study of T cells in Graves' hyperthyroidism and ophthalmopathy. RNA transcripts gave rise to amplified TCR beta CDR3 regions. When the TCR CDR3 underwent first-round RT-PCR, the HTBI primer set was used. TCRdb called the multiplex PCR reads again in MiXCR, with one record for every CDR3 protein. Of roughly 740,000 distinct CDR3 sequences in the sample, roughly 15% were seen once. Sequencing was carried out using blood. The receptors shown here come from a man younger than 35 with Graves' hyperthyroidism.

This clonotype was counted many times. An end of the junction does not agree with germline; a read error may underlie this. The rearrangement links TRBV2 to TRBJ2-6; D not certain. Germline CDR1 reads SNHLY; CDR2 reads FYNNEI. This CDR3 spans 10 amino acids. The CDR3 DNA sequence: TGTGCCAGCACAGCCAGCGTCCTGACTTTC. It codes for CASTASVLTF.

V gene TRBV29-1 combines with J gene TRBJ2-1, with D hard to call. The CDR3 covers 13 residues. The germline V gene encodes CDR1 SQVTM and CDR2 ANQGSEA. V was trimmed by 7 bases and J by 10 bases, leaving 20 bases between them. In nucleotides, the CDR3 is TGCAGCGCTGTCCAAGGCCCCCGCAAGGAGCAGTTCTTC. Its translation is CSAVQGPRKEQFF.

This chain joins TRBV19 and TRBJ2-1; 10 positions agree with TRBD2. Losses at the gene ends were 9 bases for V and 6 bases for J; bases not matched to a gene: 8. This CDR3 has 14 amino acids. The germline gives CDR1 LNHDA, CDR2 SQIVND (reference sequence). The CDR3 sequence is CASEPGLASNEQFF. CDR3 bases: TGTGCCAGCGAGCCGGGACTAGCGTCCAATGAGCAGTTCTTC.

The sample holds many counts of this clonotype. The chain links TRBV5-1 to TRBJ2-7; TRBD2 is a possible D gene (6 bases). Germline CDR1 SGHRS, CDR2 YFSETQ. Between the trimmed V and J ends, which lost 4 bases and 6 bases, there was a span of 20 bases. There are 15 residues in the CDR3. CDR3 DNA: TGCGCCAGCAGCGCCGGGGGTCGAGGGGTCGGCGAGCAGTACTTC. It codes for CASSAGGRGVGEQYF.

The CDR3 here is CASSLATLNRNYGYTF. As DNA, the CDR3 is TGTGCCAGCAGCTTAGCGACACTAAACCGGAACTATGGCTACACCTTC. This chain links TRBV7-9 with TRBJ1-2; D call uncertain. With 0 bases removed from V and 2 bases from J, the gap between germline ends came to 13 bases. The CDR3 loop spans 16 amino acids. The germline CDR1 and CDR2 sequences are SEHNR and FQNEAQ (reference sequence). Variable domain in full (rest from reference TRBV7-9 and TRBJ1-2): DTGVSQNPRHKITKRGQNVTFRCDPISEHNRLYWYRQTLGQGPEFLTYFQNEAQLEKSRLLSDRFSAERPKGSFSTLEIQRTEQGDSAMYLCASSLATLNRNYGYTFGSGTRLTVV.

This clonotype came up once. The chain is built from TRBV6-4 and TRBJ1-2; no clear D. This CDR3 is 11 amino acids long. The V gene's germline CDR1 is MRHNA and CDR2 SNTAGT. V shed 2 bases and J shed 8 bases, with 6 bases lying between them. CDR3: CASSDGEGYTF. CDR3 nucleotide sequence: TGTGCCAGCAGTGACGGCGAAGGCTACACCTTC.

This clonotype was detected many times. The chain has TRBV7-7 and TRBJ2-7; 9 nucleotides match TRBD2. The CDR3 spans 17 residues. CDR1 SSHAT and CDR2 FNYEAQ come from the germline V gene (reference sequence). J lost 4 bases, V lost 8 bases, and 18 bases had no gene match. CDR3 DNA: TGTGCCAGCCCCGGCGGGAGGGCCCTTATTAAGGATTACGAGCAGTACTTC. This translates into CASPGGRALIKDYEQYF.

This rearrangement joins TRBV25-1 to TRBJ1-5; D gene uncertain. The CDR3 consists of 13 residues. V gave up 4 bases and J gave up 9 bases, with 13 bases separating them. Germline CDR1 MGHDK, CDR2 SYGVNS. In DNA form, the CDR3 reads TGTGCCAGCAGTGCTACTCCTACGGGGCCCCAGCATTTT. As protein: CASSATPTGPQHF.

This clonotype was detected ten times or more. The CDR3 is CASSYSAGEGEQYF. CDR3 coding DNA: TGTGCCAGCAGTTACTCCGCAGGGGAGGGCGAGCAGTACTTC. The V call is TRBV6-6, the J call TRBJ2-7; D is perhaps TRBD2 (7 bases). Germline-derived CDR1 and CDR2 are MNHNY and SVGAGI (reference sequence). Trimming removed 0 bases at V and 6 bases at J, with 12 bases between. This CDR3 region has 14 residues.